This TCR beta chain was recovered during a study of T cells in Graves' hyperthyroidism and ophthalmopathy. Study-level results: Most thyroid clonotypes with frequency above 0.001 were detected in blood.

CDR3 length: 14 residues. Trimming shortened V by 5 bases and J by 4 bases, and 14 bases separated the two germline ends. Germline V CDR1 and CDR2: SGHTA, FQGNSA. As concerns this clonotype: Its target is unknown.

Patients counted as stable if ophthalmopathy did not develop within 18 months. Lactation, pregnancy, other autoimmune disease or uncontrolled infection excluded patients. PBMCs were sourced from roughly 9.1 ml fresh peripheral blood. Amplification of TCR beta CDR3 regions used RNA as the template. The HTBI primer set drove a first-round RT-PCR of the TCR CDR3. MiXCR, applied by TCRdb to the multiplex PCR reads, yields one record per CDR3 protein. The sample has 600,000 or so distinct CDR3 sequences; 15% to 20% are singletons. The sequence was collected from a woman in her twenties or thirties with Graves' hyperthyroidism. V is TRBV7-2 and J is TRBJ1-1, with D hard to call. The material sequenced was blood. CDR3 in DNA: TGTGCCAGCAGCCTGGACGGGAGAGGCACTGAAGCTTTCTTT. The encoded protein is CASSLDGRGTEAFF.